The 2 T cell receptor beta chains reported below all come from one sample, sequenced in a study of blood T cells in healthy people across ages. Primed by a sample-barcoded 5' primer and a J-beta primer mix, a second PCR proceeded for about 6 to 12 cycles. TCRdb used MiXCR to reprocess the 5' RACE reads, holding one entry per CDR3 protein. This table has about 1.4 million distinct CDR3 sequences, around 55% appearing once. The sequencing sample was made of blood. Receptors originate from a man between 18 and 35 years old in good health.

The chain employs TRBV7-9 and TRBJ2-1, with 9 bases matching TRBD1. V lost 6 bases and J lost 9; bases outside the gene matches: 12. CDR3 length: 15 residues. CDR1 is SEHNR and CDR2 is FQNEAQ in the germline V gene (reference sequence). CDR3 bases: TGTGCCAGCAGACCAAAACCGGGACAGGGTACTGAGCAGTTCTTC. This gives the protein CASRPKPGQGTEQFF. Drawing the rest from reference TRBV7-9 and TRBJ2-1, the complete variable domain is DTGVSQNPRHKITKRGQNVTFRCDPISEHNRLYWYRQTLGQGPEFLTYFQNEAQLEKSRLLSDRFSAERPKGSFSTLEIQRTEQGDSAMYLCASRPKPGQGTEQFFGPGTRLTVL.

Many counts were recorded for this clonotype. The junction shows a germline mismatch at one end, possibly a read error. The chain has TRBV5-1 and TRBJ2-7; 13 nucleotides match TRBD2. This CDR3 region has 15 residues. Germline V gives CDR1 SGHRS, CDR2 YFSETQ. The CDR3 coding sequence is TGTGCCAGCAGTTTCGGGACTAGCGGGACCTACGAGCAGTACTTC. Translation: CASSFGTSGTYEQYF. The complete variable domain, with remaining parts taken from reference TRBV5-1 and TRBJ2-7, reads KAGVTQTPRYLIKTRGQQVTLSCSPISGHRSVSWYQQTPGQGLQFLFEYFSETQRNKGNFPGRFSGRQFSNSRSEMNVSTLELGDSALYLCASSFGTSGTYEQYFGPGTRLTVT.